Following are 12 T cell receptor beta chains from one sample sequenced in a study of CD8+ T cells in alopecia areata (dated by TCRdb to the late 2010s). The library was produced with the immunoSEQ multiplex PCR assay. RNA was extracted from all samples and reverse transcribed into cDNA as template for TCR sequencing. The immuneACCESS repertoire file appears here via TCRdb, limited to in-frame rearrangements. These files lack a portion of the clones; in checked studies, under half of the deficit traces to unresolved V genes, and the cause of the others is not known. A total of more than 85,000 clones appear in this sample, about 58% of them only once. Around a sixth of the sample is held by the ten biggest clonotypes. The time point label for this specimen denotes: about 4 weeks on oral tofacitinib. Sample treatment or condition, as interpreted from the label and publication: oral pan-JAK inhibitor, 5-10 mg twice daily.

The sample was CD8+ T cells sorted from blood, taken at week 4, from a patient treated with tofacitinib. These receptors were collected from a human donor with alopecia areata.

There are a few counts of this clone. J is TRBJ1-5 and V is TRBV7-9, with D tentatively TRBD1 (5 bases). The V end lost 0 bases, the J end lost 0 bases, and 9 bases lay between the germline ends. Germline V gene data show CDR1 as SEHNR and CDR2 as FQNEAQ (reference sequence). The CDR3 covers 16 residues. This CDR3 reads CASSLATVYSNQPQHF. The CDR3 nucleotides read TGTGCCAGCAGCTTAGCGACAGTCTATAGCAATCAGCCCCAGCATTTT.

The sample holds a few counts of this clone. This sequence joins TRBV11-2 and TRBJ2-7, with D unclear. Trimming took off 3 bases at V and 6 bases at J, with 15 bases between the two ends. The CDR3 length is 14 residues. Per the germline V gene, CDR1 is SGHAT and CDR2 is FQNNGV. For the CDR3, the DNA is TGTGCCAGCAGCTTGGACGCTGCGACCGTCGAGCAGTACTTC. Residues: CASSLDAATVEQYF.

The chain has TRBV5-6 and TRBJ2-1; TRBD2 matches 7 bases. The germline V gene encodes CDR1 SGHDT and CDR2 YYEEEE. The CDR3 extends over 14 amino acids. Trimming removed 0 bases from V and 5 bases from J; junction bases left unmatched: 2. The CDR3, as DNA: TGTGCCAGCAGCTTGGCTAGCGGACACAATGAGCAGTTCTTC. It codes for CASSLASGHNEQFF.

The V gene is TRBV28, the J gene TRBJ1-1, with D maybe TRBD1 (5 bases). Germline CDR1 and CDR2: MDHEN and SYDVKM. V gave up 5 bases and J gave up 0 bases, with 10 bases separating them. The CDR3 is 14 residues long. The CDR3 region has the DNA TGTGCCAGCAGTCGGGAGGGGATGAACACTGAAGCTTTCTTT. Residues: CASSREGMNTEAFF.

The rearrangement links TRBV27 to TRBJ2-1, with D unclear. V was shortened by 2 bases and J by 5 bases, with 13 bases between the two germline ends. CDR3 length equals 15 residues. CDR1 and CDR2 (germline): MNHEY, SMNVEV (reference sequence). The CDR3 DNA is TGTGCCAGCAGTTTAATTAATGGGCTAAACAATGAGCAGTTCTTC. It is translated as CASSLINGLNNEQFF.

The chain carries TRBV30 and TRBJ2-1; D perhaps matches TRBD1 (6 bases). The CDR3 totals 13 residues. The V gene's germline CDR1 is GTSNPN and CDR2 SVGIG (reference sequence). V was trimmed by 4 bases and J by 2 bases, leaving 9 bases between them. The CDR3 DNA reads TGTGCCTGGACCAGGGGTACCTACAATGAGCAGTTCTTC. This translates into CAWTRGTYNEQFF.

This sequence joins TRBV29-1 and TRBJ1-3; D is ambiguous. Germline V lookup: CDR1 SQVTM, CDR2 ANQGSEA. The CDR3 contains 17 residues. The V end lost 1 base, the J end lost 4 bases, and 20 bases lay between the germline ends. Here the CDR3 reads CSVEVPQQSLFGNTIYF. CDR3 DNA: TGCAGCGTTGAAGTCCCCCAGCAGTCTCTTTTCGGAAACACCATATATTTT.

The chain has TRBV11-2 and TRBJ2-5; TRBD2 might be the D (6 bases). The CDR3 runs to 14 residues. V gave up 3 bases and J gave up 2 bases, with 10 bases separating them. Germline V gene sequence: CDR1 SGHAT, CDR2 FQNNGV. The CDR3 is CASSFRTNQETQYF. As DNA, the CDR3 is TGTGCCAGCAGCTTCCGGACTAATCAAGAGACCCAGTACTTC. Full variable domain (rest looked up from reference TRBV11-2 and TRBJ2-5): EAGVAQSPRYKIIEKRQSVAFWCNPISGHATLYWYQQILGQGPKLLIQFQNNGVVDDSQLPKDRFSAERLKGVDSTLKIQPAKLEDSAVYLCASSFRTNQETQYFGPGTRLLVL.

The genes are TRBV30 and TRBJ2-3, with TRBD2 identical over 8 bases. The trim removed 1 base at V and 0 bases at J, leaving 6 bases unmatched. This CDR3 region has 16 residues. The germline V gene has CDR1 GTSNPN and CDR2 SVGIG (reference sequence). In DNA, the CDR3 is TGTGCCTGGAGTGATCTGGCGGGAGGCAGCACAGATACGCAGTATTTT. This encodes CAWSDLAGGSTDTQYF.

The gene calls are TRBV7-9 and TRBJ1-2, with D perhaps TRBD1 (6 bases). This CDR3 is built from 14 residues. V gave up 1 base and J gave up 4 bases, with 10 bases separating them. CDR1 SEHNR and CDR2 FQNEAQ come from the germline V gene (reference sequence). The CDR3 here is CASSLEGVGYGYTF. Here the CDR3 DNA reads TGTGCCAGCAGCTTAGAGGGGGTTGGCTATGGCTACACCTTC.

This chain connects TRBV7-3 to TRBJ2-6, with D perhaps matching TRBD1 or TRBD2 (5 bases each). The CDR3 is made up of 15 amino acids. From germline, CDR1 is SGHTA and CDR2 FQGTGA. V lost 2 bases to trimming and J lost 2 bases, with 7 bases between them. The CDR3 is CASSLEGTGANVLTF. CDR3 in DNA: TGTGCCAGCAGCTTAGAGGGGACTGGGGCCAACGTCCTGACTTTC.

This chain joins TRBV6-5 and TRBJ2-7, with TRBD1 matching over 12 bases. Trimming removed 4 bases from V and 4 bases from J; junction bases left unmatched: 2. The CDR3 is 14 amino acids. Germline V gives CDR1 MNHEY, CDR2 SVGAGI. The CDR3 is CASSSGQGAYEQYF. For the CDR3, the DNA is TGTGCCAGCAGTTCGGGACAGGGGGCGTACGAGCAGTACTTC.